This T cell receptor (beta chain) was sequenced for a study of T cells in Graves' hyperthyroidism and ophthalmopathy. The germline V gene has CDR1 MNHNS and CDR2 SASEGT. V was cut by 3 bases and J by 6 bases, with 9 bases left in between. CDR3 length: 12 residues. RNA transcripts provided the source from which TCR beta CDR3 regions were amplified. TCR CDR3 underwent first-round RT-PCR with the HTBI primer set. TCRdb reprocessed the multiplex PCR reads via MiXCR and lists one record per CDR3 protein. The sample holds about 550,000 distinct CDR3 sequences, roughly 20% seen once. If no ophthalmopathy progression occurred within 18 months, Graves' hyperthyroidism was stable.

The sample comprised blood. This TCR was sampled from a man aged 18 to 35 with Graves' hyperthyroidism. The genes are TRBV6-1 and TRBJ2-7, with D perhaps TRBD1 (5 bases). In DNA, the CDR3 is TGTGCCAGCAGTGAGGCTAGGGGCGAGCAGTACTTC. This codes for CASSEARGEQYF.